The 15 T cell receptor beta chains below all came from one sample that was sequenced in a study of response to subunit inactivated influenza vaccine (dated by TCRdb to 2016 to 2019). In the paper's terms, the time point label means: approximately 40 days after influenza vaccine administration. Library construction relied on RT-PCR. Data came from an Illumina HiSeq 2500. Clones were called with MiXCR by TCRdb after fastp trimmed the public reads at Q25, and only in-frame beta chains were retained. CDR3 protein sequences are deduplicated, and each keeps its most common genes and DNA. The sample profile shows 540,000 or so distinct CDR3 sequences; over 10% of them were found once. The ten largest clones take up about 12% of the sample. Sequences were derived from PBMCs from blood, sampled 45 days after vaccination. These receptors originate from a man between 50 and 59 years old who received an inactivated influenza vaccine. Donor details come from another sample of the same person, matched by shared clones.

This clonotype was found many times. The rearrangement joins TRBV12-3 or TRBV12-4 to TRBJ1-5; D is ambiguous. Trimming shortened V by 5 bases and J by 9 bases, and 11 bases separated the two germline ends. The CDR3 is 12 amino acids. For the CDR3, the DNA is TGTGCCAGCAGTGGCGGTAATAGGCCCCAGCATTTT. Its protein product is CASSGGNRPQHF.

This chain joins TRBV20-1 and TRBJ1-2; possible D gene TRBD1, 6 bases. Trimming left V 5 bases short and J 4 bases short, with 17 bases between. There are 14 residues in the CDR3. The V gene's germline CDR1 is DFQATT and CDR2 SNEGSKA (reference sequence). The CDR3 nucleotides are TGCAGTGCTTTACAGGGAGGGCGCGGCTATGGCTACACCTTC. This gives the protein CSALQGGRGYGYTF.

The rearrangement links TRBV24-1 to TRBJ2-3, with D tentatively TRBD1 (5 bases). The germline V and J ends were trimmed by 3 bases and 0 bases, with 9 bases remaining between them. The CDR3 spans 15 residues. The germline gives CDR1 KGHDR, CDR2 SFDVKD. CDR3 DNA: TGTGCCACCAGTGATGGAAAGGGGAGCACAGATACGCAGTATTTT. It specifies CATSDGKGSTDTQYF.

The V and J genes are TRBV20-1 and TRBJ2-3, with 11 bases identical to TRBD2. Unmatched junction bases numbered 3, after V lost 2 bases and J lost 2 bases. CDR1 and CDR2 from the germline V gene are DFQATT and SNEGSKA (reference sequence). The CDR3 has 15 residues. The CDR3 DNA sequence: TGCAGTGCTAGACGACTAGCGGGGCTCACAGATACGCAGTATTTT. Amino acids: CSARRLAGLTDTQYF.

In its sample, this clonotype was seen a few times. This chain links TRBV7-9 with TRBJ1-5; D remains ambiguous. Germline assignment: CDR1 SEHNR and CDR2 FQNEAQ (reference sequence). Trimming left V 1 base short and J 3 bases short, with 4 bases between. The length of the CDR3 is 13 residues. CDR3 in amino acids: CASSLGHNQPQHF. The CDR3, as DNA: TGTGCCAGCAGCTTAGGACACAATCAGCCCCAGCATTTT.

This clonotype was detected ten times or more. The CDR3 is CAISESGLAGVVKNIQYF. In DNA form, the CDR3 reads TGTGCCATCAGTGAGTCAGGACTAGCGGGAGTCGTCAAAAACATTCAGTACTTC. The V and J genes are TRBV10-3 and TRBJ2-4; 13 bases map to TRBD2. The CDR3 runs 18 residues. V shed 0 bases and J 3 bases; nucleotides not matched to a gene: 5. Germline loops: CDR1 ENHRY, CDR2 SYGVKD.

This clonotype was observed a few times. The DNA for the CDR3 is TGCAGTGCTAGAGATACTAGGAACAATTCACCCCTCCACTTT. It specifies CSARDTRNNSPLHF. The chain couples TRBV20-1 to TRBJ1-6; no clear D. Germline CDR1 is DFQATT and CDR2 is SNEGSKA (reference sequence). V lost 0 bases and J lost 7, with 10 bases in between. The CDR3 is 14 amino acids.

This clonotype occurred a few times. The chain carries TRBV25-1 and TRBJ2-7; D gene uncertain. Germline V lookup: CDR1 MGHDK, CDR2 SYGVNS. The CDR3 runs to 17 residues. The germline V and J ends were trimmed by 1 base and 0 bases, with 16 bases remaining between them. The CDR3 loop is CASSESSGPPSSYEQYF. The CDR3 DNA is TGTGCCAGCAGTGAATCCTCCGGCCCACCCAGCTCCTACGAGCAGTACTTC.

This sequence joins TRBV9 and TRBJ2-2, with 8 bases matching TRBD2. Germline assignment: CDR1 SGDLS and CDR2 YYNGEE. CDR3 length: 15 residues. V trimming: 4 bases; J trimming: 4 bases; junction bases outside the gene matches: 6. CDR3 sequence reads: CASSPGGRGTGELFF. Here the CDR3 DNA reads TGTGCCAGCAGCCCGGGGGGGCGCGGCACCGGGGAGCTGTTTTTT.

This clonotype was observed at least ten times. CDR3 nucleotide sequence: TGCGCCAGCAGCCTCCTCTCCTGGCAGGGGGCGATGCACGAGCAGTACTTC. Encoded protein: CASSLLSWQGAMHEQYF. The V and J genes are TRBV4-1 and TRBJ2-7; 8 nucleotides match TRBD1. The CDR3 runs 17 residues. The ends lost 4 bases at V and 5 bases at J; junction bases unmatched: 16. Germline V gene data show CDR1 as MGHRA and CDR2 as YSYEKL.

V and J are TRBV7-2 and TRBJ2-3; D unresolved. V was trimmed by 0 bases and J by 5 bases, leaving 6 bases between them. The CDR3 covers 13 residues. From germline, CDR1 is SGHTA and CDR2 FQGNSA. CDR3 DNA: TGTGCCAGCAGCTTAGCGGGCATAGATACGCAGTATTTT. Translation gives CASSLAGIDTQYF.

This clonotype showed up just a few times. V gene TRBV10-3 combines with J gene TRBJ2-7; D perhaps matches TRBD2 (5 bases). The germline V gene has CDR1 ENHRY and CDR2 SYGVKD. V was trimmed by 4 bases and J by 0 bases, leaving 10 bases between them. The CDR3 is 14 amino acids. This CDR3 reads CAISGDTSSYEQYF. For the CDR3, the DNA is TGTGCCATCAGTGGTGACACTAGCTCCTACGAGCAGTACTTC.

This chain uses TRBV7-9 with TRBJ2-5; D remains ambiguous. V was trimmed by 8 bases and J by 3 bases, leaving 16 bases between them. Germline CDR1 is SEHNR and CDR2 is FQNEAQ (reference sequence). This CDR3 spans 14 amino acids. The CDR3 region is CASSGGRVKETQYF. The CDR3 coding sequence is TGTGCCAGCTCGGGCGGCCGGGTAAAAGAGACCCAGTACTTC.

CDR3 bases: TGTGCCAGCAGCTTGGGGGCGGCTAGCGGGGATACCTACGAGCAGTACTTC. Its protein is CASSLGAASGDTYEQYF. The gene calls are TRBV5-5 and TRBJ2-7; 9 bases are a match to TRBD2. This CDR3 comprises 17 residues. CDR1 is SGHKS, CDR2 YYEKEE, per germline (reference sequence). Trimming cost V 0 bases and J 2 bases; bases outside gene matches: 9.

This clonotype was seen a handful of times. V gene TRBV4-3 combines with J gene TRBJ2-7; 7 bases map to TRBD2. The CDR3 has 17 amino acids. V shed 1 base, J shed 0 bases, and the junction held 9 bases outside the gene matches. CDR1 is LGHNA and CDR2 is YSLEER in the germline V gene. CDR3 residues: CASSQAARGSGSYEQYF. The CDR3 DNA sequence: TGCGCCAGCAGCCAAGCCGCCCGCGGGAGTGGCTCCTACGAGCAGTACTTC.